Given below is one T cell receptor (beta chain) in context. The antigen is unknown. Across several immunoSEQ plates, the genomic DNA of each subset was split evenly. TCRdb's table, derived via immunoSEQ multiplex PCR, lists solely in-frame clones and lacks some. The sample comprises 1 million to 1.3 million clones, around 78% of which are singletons, and around 0.6% rests with the top ten. Trimming took 3 bases from V and 7 from J, leaving 14 bases between them. In germline, CDR1 is SGDLS, CDR2 YYNGEE. The CDR3 totals 14 residues. This sample is part of a study of shared clonotypes between healthy human individuals. Study results and caveats: Sequencing depth was expected to influence donor clonotype sharing. Clonotypes that were shared across four donors made up approximately 5% of naive CD4 clonotypes.

This chain links TRBV9 with TRBJ2-1; possibly TRBD1 or TRBD2 for D (6 bases each). The clonotype originates from a man younger than 35 in good health. Some clones in this sample may be carry-over from other donors' samples. The specimen sequenced was memory CD4+ T cells from PBMCs. Subset reported: CD45RA-negative fraction. The CDR3 is CASSARDKGNEQFF. In DNA form, the CDR3 reads TGTGCCAGCAGCGCGCGGGACAAAGGGAATGAGCAGTTCTTC.